This T cell receptor beta chain was documented in a study of CD8 T cells in Susac syndrome. The study, taken as a whole, reports: As the study acknowledged, the number of individuals in its TCR sequencing and HLA analysis was relatively small.

The RNA input was roughly 0.45 to 1 ug, and it was reverse transcribed with random hexamers. MiXCR, applied by TCRdb to the immunoSEQ multiplex PCR reads, yields one record per CDR3 protein. The sample includes over 300,000 distinct CDR3 sequences, roughly 94% seen only once; the top ten take around 0.07%. Germline CDR1 reads GTSNPN; CDR2 reads SVGIG (reference sequence). The CDR3 runs 13 residues. V lost 3 bases to trimming and J lost 4 bases, with 12 bases between them. With regard to this clonotype: Its antigen is unidentified.

The study used treatment-naive patients who had stable or active relapsing-remitting disease as multiple sclerosis controls. FACS was used to enrich TEMRA cells, whereas the CD8+ and CD4+ T cells were obtained by negative isolation. This receptor was taken from a human donor with multiple sclerosis. The chain employs TRBV30 and TRBJ1-1; maybe TRBD1 (5 bases). Sequenced material: CD4+ T cells from PBMCs. CDR3 protein: CAWRVGLGTEAFF. For the CDR3, the DNA is TGTGCCTGGAGGGTGGGGCTGGGCACTGAAGCTTTCTTT.